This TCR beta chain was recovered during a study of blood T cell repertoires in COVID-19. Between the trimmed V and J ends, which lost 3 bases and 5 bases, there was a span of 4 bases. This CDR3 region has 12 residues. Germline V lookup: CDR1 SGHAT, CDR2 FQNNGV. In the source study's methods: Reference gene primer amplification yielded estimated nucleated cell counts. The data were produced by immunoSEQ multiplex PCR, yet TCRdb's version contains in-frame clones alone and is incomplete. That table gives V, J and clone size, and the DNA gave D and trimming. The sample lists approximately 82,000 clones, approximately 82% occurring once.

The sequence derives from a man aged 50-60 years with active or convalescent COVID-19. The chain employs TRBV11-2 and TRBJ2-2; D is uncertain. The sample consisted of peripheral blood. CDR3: CASSLETGELFF. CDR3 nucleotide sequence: TGTGCCAGCAGCTTGGAGACCGGGGAGCTGTTTTTT.